This TCR beta chain was retrieved from a study of OX40 agonist ivuxolimab in advanced cancers. Measured with immunoSEQ multiplex PCR; TCRdb has only the in-frame clones, and not every one. This table holds 10,000 to 15,000 clones, 84% found once. The sequence came from an adult with an advanced solid tumor such as melanoma, head and neck, liver or kidney cancer. Source: CD4+ or CD8+ T cells sorted from blood, taken in a trial of the OX40 agonist ivuxolimab.

This CDR3 is CASSLGLEGSGNTIYF. CDR3 bases: TGTGCCAGCAGCTTAGGCCTCGAGGGTTCTGGAAACACCATATATTTT. The chain couples TRBV13 to TRBJ1-3, with D unclear. V lost 0 bases and J 1 base, leaving 10 bases between the germline ends. Germline loops: CDR1 PRHDT, CDR2 FYEKMQ (reference sequence). The length of the CDR3 is 16 residues.